This TCR beta chain was recorded in a study of cytomegalovirus exposure and HLA in healthy donors. The study's findings and limits: In a later analysis, HLA-associated beta chains showed higher expansion and lower generation probabilities than comparable chains.

In germline, CDR1 is MNHEY, CDR2 SMNVEV (reference sequence). This CDR3 spans 13 amino acids. The V end lost 5 bases, the J end lost 4 bases, and 8 bases lay between the germline ends. The PCR had 60 Vbeta and 13 Jbeta primers. Sequencing used immunoSEQ multiplex PCR; TCRdb keeps in-frame clones, though not all of them. This table holds 150,000 to 200,000 clones, roughly 78% found once. Regarding this clone: Its antigen is still unknown.

The receptor was isolated from a man aged 35 to 55 in good health and CMV-seropositive. V is TRBV27 and J is TRBJ2-2; D ambiguous. Sequencing input: PBMCs. For the CDR3, the DNA is TGTGCCAGCAGTCCCCGGGTCACCGGGGAGCTGTTTTTT. This encodes CASSPRVTGELFF.